The 15 T cell receptor beta chains reported below all come from one sample, sequenced in a study of shared clonotypes between healthy human individuals. Clones were read by immunoSEQ multiplex PCR, and TCRdb kept only the in-frame ones, dropping some. This table holds about 380,000 clones, 95% to 97% found once. Sequenced input: memory CD8+ T cells sorted from blood. The sample's subset: CD45RO+ cells pooled with CCR7-negative TemRA cells. These receptors all come from a man aged 30 to 45 in good health.

The chain links TRBV5-4 to TRBJ2-7; D possibly corresponds to TRBD1 (5 bases). V was clipped by 7 bases and J by 1 base, with 12 bases between them. This CDR3 has 13 amino acids. Germline CDR1 and CDR2: SGHNT and YYREEE (reference sequence). The CDR3 sequence is CASHGGASYEQYF. The DNA for the CDR3 is TGTGCCAGCCATGGTGGGGCTTCCTACGAGCAGTACTTC.

The J gene is TRBJ2-1, the V gene TRBV4-1, with 11 bases fitting TRBD2. CDR3 size: 16 residues. Trimming removed 1 base from V and 4 bases from J; junction bases left unmatched: 3. Germline V gene lookup returns CDR1 MGHRA and CDR2 YSYEKL. The CDR3 nucleotides are TGCGCCAGCAGCCAAGCCGGGACTAGCGGTTACAATGAGCAGTTCTTC. Translation gives CASSQAGTSGYNEQFF.

The rearrangement uses TRBV7-6 and TRBJ2-7, with D possibly TRBD1 on 6 matching bases. Germline V gene data show CDR1 as SGHVS and CDR2 as FNYEAQ. The V end lost 3 bases, the J end lost 4 bases, and 13 bases lay between the germline ends. The CDR3 totals 14 residues. CDR3 amino acids: CASSLTGEFYEQYF. In nucleotides, the CDR3 is TGTGCCAGCAGCTTGACAGGAGAATTTTACGAGCAGTACTTC.

This clone was picked up one time. The J gene is TRBJ2-7, the V gene TRBV2; TRBD1 might be the D (5 bases). Trimming left V 7 bases short and J 7 bases short, with 20 bases between. Germline CDR1 is SNHLY and CDR2 is FYNNEI. This CDR3 spans 14 amino acids. CDR3 nucleotides: TGTGCCAGCAATCCAGACAGACCCTCTGGGGAGCAGTACTTC. The encoded protein is CASNPDRPSGEQYF.

This clone was counted a few times. This chain links TRBV19 with TRBJ1-5; 7 bases agree with TRBD1. Germline V gene sequence: CDR1 LNHDA, CDR2 SQIVND (reference sequence). This CDR3 has 17 amino acids. Trimming took 4 bases from V and 0 from J; bases not matched to a gene: 9. CDR3 protein: CASSTIDREPSNQPQHF. The CDR3 DNA sequence: TGTGCCAGTAGTACCATCGACAGGGAACCTAGCAATCAGCCCCAGCATTTT.

A single count supports this clone. This chain joins TRBV6-1 and TRBJ2-7, with 9 bases lining up with TRBD2. The germline V gene has CDR1 MNHNS and CDR2 SASEGT. This CDR3 region has 14 residues. With V trimmed by 6 bases and J by 0 bases, 3 bases remained unmatched. DNA for the CDR3: TGTGCCAGCAGATATAGCGGGAGCTCCTACGAGCAGTACTTC. This translates into CASRYSGSSYEQYF.

This chain connects TRBV2 to TRBJ1-1; no clear D gene. V was shortened by 2 bases and J by 1 base, with 2 bases between the two germline ends. This CDR3 is built from 12 residues. Germline V CDR1 and CDR2: SNHLY, FYNNEI. CDR3 nucleotides: TGTGCCAGCAGTGAACAGAACACTGAAGCTTTCTTT. It translates to CASSEQNTEAFF.

This chain joins TRBV9 and TRBJ2-1; D gene uncertain. Trimming stripped 0 bases from V and 8 bases from J, with 9 bases between. Germline V gene data show CDR1 as SGDLS and CDR2 as YYNGEE. The CDR3 has 13 amino acids. The CDR3 loop is CASSVVVGDEQFF. CDR3 in DNA: TGTGCCAGCAGCGTAGTAGTTGGGGATGAGCAGTTCTTC.

Remarks on this clone: Other DNA sequences within the sample encode an identical CDR3. The chain employs TRBV5-1 and TRBJ2-7; 8 bases are shared with TRBD2. Germline loops: CDR1 SGHRS, CDR2 YFSETQ. The length of the CDR3 is 14 residues. V trimming: 0 bases; J trimming: 3 bases; junction bases outside the gene matches: 2. CDR3 DNA sequence: TGCGCCAGCAGCTTGGCCAGCGGGAGCTACGAGCAGTACTTC. The encoded protein is CASSLASGSYEQYF.

V usage is TRBV7-9 and J usage is TRBJ2-7; 10 nucleotides agree with TRBD2. The germline V gene encodes CDR1 SEHNR and CDR2 FQNEAQ (reference sequence). Trimming took 2 bases from V and 4 from J; bases not matched to a gene: 2. This CDR3 has 14 residues. The CDR3 protein is CASSLSGRVYEQYF. For the CDR3, the DNA is TGTGCCAGCAGCTTAAGCGGGAGGGTGTACGAGCAGTACTTC.

The sample holds a few counts of this clone. This rearrangement joins TRBV6-5 to TRBJ1-3; perhaps TRBD1 as D (5 bases). Germline CDR1 is MNHEY and CDR2 is SVGAGI. CDR3 length: 14 residues. Trimming shortened V by 2 bases and J by 0 bases, and 5 bases separated the two germline ends. In DNA, the CDR3 is TGTGCCAGCAGTTACGGACACTCTGGAAACACCATATATTTT. Residues: CASSYGHSGNTIYF.

The V and J genes are TRBV19 and TRBJ2-1, with 8 nucleotides matching TRBD2. J was trimmed by 5 bases and V by 7 bases; bases with no gene match: 7. This CDR3 region has 14 residues. Germline V gene lookup returns CDR1 LNHDA and CDR2 SQIVND (reference sequence). CDR3 DNA: TGTGCCAGTACCCAAGCGGGAGCGAACAATGAGCAGTTCTTC. It codes for CASTQAGANNEQFF.

The chain employs TRBV11-3 and TRBJ1-5; D might be TRBD1 (5 bases). Germline V gene data show CDR1 as SGHNT and CDR2 as YENEEA. Trimming took off 5 bases at V and 6 bases at J, with 8 bases between the two ends. The CDR3 extends over 12 amino acids. Here the CDR3 reads CASSAQGQPQHF. The CDR3 DNA reads as TGTGCCAGCAGCGCCCAGGGTCAGCCCCAGCATTTT.

The chain carries TRBV2 and TRBJ2-7; D tentatively fits TRBD1 or TRBD2 (5 bases each). V was clipped by 6 bases and J by 0 bases, with 9 bases between them. Germline-derived CDR1 and CDR2 are SNHLY and FYNNEI. CDR3 length: 13 amino acids. The CDR3 bases are TGTGCCAGCAGAAGGGACGCCTCCTACGAGCAGTACTTC. Translating it yields CASRRDASYEQYF. Looking up the rest from reference TRBV2 and TRBJ2-7 gives the full variable domain: EPEVTQTPSHQVTQMGQEVILRCVPISNHLYFYWYRQILGQKVEFLVSFYNNEISEKSEIFDDQFSVERPDGSNFTLKIRSTKLEDSAMYFCASRRDASYEQYFGPGTRLTVT.

The chain links TRBV6-5 to TRBJ1-4; D possibly corresponds to TRBD1 (6 bases). Trimming shortened V by 10 bases and J by 11 bases, and 26 bases separated the two germline ends. The CDR3 runs to 15 residues. Germline V gene data show CDR1 as MNHEY and CDR2 as SVGAGI. As DNA, the CDR3 is TGTGCCACCCGCCCCCCGGGACACCGAATCGGGAAACTGTTTTTT. Its translation: CATRPPGHRIGKLFF.